What follows are 5 T cell receptor beta chains derived from one specimen sequenced in a study of cytomegalovirus exposure and HLA in healthy donors. PCR used 60 Vbeta primers and 13 Jbeta primers. The data were produced by immunoSEQ multiplex PCR, yet TCRdb's version contains in-frame clones alone and is incomplete. The sample lists approximately 160,000 clones; roughly 77% were seen once. What was sequenced was PBMCs. The receptors shown here come from a woman aged 35 to 49 in good health and CMV-seropositive.

V gene TRBV6-1 combines with J gene TRBJ1-1; the D is unclear. The CDR3 consists of 13 residues. The V gene lost 7 bases and the J gene lost 2 bases, with 11 bases spanning the gap. Germline CDR1 and CDR2: MNHNS and SASEGT. The CDR3 protein is CASTLRGNTEAFF. The DNA of the CDR3 is TGTGCCAGCACCTTGCGGGGAAACACTGAAGCTTTCTTT.

The table lists this clone with a few counts. J is TRBJ1-2 and V is TRBV15; 7 bases agree with TRBD1. Unmatched junction bases numbered 12, after V lost 5 bases and J lost 6 bases. There are 15 residues in the CDR3. Per germline, CDR1 LNHNV and CDR2 YYDKDF (reference sequence). CDR3 coding DNA: TGTGCCACCAGCCCCCGGGACAGCTTAGGGGATGGCTACACCTTC. This sequence encodes CATSPRDSLGDGYTF.

This clone was counted a few times. This chain joins TRBV11-2 and TRBJ1-1, with D hard to call. Germline V gene lookup returns CDR1 SGHAT and CDR2 FQNNGV. V lost 2 bases, J lost 8 bases, and 9 bases lay in between. This CDR3 is built from 12 residues. CDR3 DNA sequence: TGTGCCAGCAGCTTAACCGCCAGGGAAGCTTTCTTT. Translation: CASSLTAREAFF.

This chain joins TRBV6-5 and TRBJ2-2; D not certain. The CDR3 has 12 amino acids. CDR1 MNHEY and CDR2 SVGAGI come from the germline V gene. Trimming stripped 6 bases from V and 2 bases from J, with 4 bases between. CDR3 nucleotide sequence: TGTGCCAGCAGCCAAAACACCGGGGAGCTGTTTTTT. Its protein is CASSQNTGELFF.

This chain uses TRBV11-3 with TRBJ1-3; perhaps TRBD1 as D (6 bases). V was shortened by 5 bases and J by 2 bases, with 10 bases between the two germline ends. This CDR3 is built from 14 residues. Germline-derived CDR1 and CDR2 are SGHNT and YENEEA. As DNA, the CDR3 is TGTGCCAGCAGCGCAGGGGTTGCTGGAAACACCATATATTTT. It encodes CASSAGVAGNTIYF.